This T cell receptor beta chain is drawn from a study of cytomegalovirus exposure and HLA in healthy donors. This clone was recorded only once. Its antigen is unknown. Regarding the study as a whole: The tendency of first-cohort TCR clusters to co-occur in the 90 to 150 validation repertoires emerged from a later analysis. Cytomegalovirus-associated status was assigned to roughly 160 TCR beta chains. Reports credit the classifier with highly specific, highly sensitive diagnosis of cytomegalovirus status. In vitro assays verified that three CMV-associated chains recognized CMV antigens specifically.

Profiling relied on immunoSEQ multiplex PCR, and the TCRdb table lists in-frame clones only, not all of them. The data show 200,000 to 250,000 clones, with under 95% seen just once and 1% to 1.2% held by the top ten. Trimming cost V 5 bases and J 2 bases; bases outside gene matches: 5. The germline V gene encodes CDR1 MNHNS and CDR2 SASEGT. The CDR3 has 15 amino acids. Material: PBMCs. The TCR was taken from a woman under 30 in good health and CMV-seronegative. The rearrangement links TRBV6-1 to TRBJ2-7; 11 bases line up with TRBD1. The CDR3 here is CASSPRGQGAYEQYF. The CDR3 DNA sequence: TGTGCCAGCAGTCCACGGGGACAGGGGGCCTACGAGCAGTACTTC.